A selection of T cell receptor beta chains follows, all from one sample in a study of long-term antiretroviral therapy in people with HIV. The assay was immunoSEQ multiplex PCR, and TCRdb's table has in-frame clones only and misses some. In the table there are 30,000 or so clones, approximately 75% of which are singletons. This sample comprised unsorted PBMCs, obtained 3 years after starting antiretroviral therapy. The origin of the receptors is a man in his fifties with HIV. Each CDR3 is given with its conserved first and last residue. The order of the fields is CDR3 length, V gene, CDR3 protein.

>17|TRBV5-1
CASSFVPGQGSNSPLHF
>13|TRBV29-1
CSVAGTNTDTQYF
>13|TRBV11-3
CASSFRESTEAFF
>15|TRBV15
CATSSSGTSGTEQFF
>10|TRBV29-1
CSVVYTEAFF
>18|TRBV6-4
CASNPLGTSGRALLEQYF
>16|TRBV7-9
CASSSFVVRQAGELFF
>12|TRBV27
CASSDSPYEQYF
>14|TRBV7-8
CASSRGVLSYEQYF
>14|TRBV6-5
CASSFTGVADEQYF
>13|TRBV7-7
CASSPDRGQEQYF
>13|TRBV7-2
CASSSGPLYTQYF
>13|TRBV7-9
CASSLDRGQPQHF
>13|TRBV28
CASSSQGWVWAFF
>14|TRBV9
CASSGSGNLNEQFF
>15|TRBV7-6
CASSLGATRADTQYF
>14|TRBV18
CASSGGPSYNEQFF
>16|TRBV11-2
CASSPRQDHMNTEAFF
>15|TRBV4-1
CASSQDPGRAYEQYF
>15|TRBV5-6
CASSSGTSGTDTQYF
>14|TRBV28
CASSFGGGKNIQYF
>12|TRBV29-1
CSVEAGRGEAFF